A selection of T cell receptor beta chains follows, all from one sample in a study of cytotoxic CD8 clonotypes in ibrutinib-treated CLL. Produced via immunoSEQ multiplex PCR; TCRdb's table is partial and in-frame only. The sample includes around 310,000 clones, roughly 85% of them seen just once. This specimen consisted of PBMCs, obtained before ibrutinib treatment. Every receptor here comes from a human donor with chronic lymphocytic leukemia. Each CDR3 is given with its conserved first and last residue. The D gene is left open where the match is weak. Clone size is stated in some rows and not others, as once, few, many or a class when expanded.

abundance: once
j_gene: TRBJ2-1
v_gene: TRBV6-6
d_gene: NA
CDR3nt: TGTGCCAGCGGTATGTTCAATGAGCAGTTCTTC
CDR3aa: CASGMFNEQFF

abundance: few
j_gene: TRBJ1-1
v_gene: TRBV27
d_gene: TRBD1
CDR3nt: TGTGCCAGCAGGAAACAACAGGGGTTGAGCACTGAAGCTTTCTTT
CDR3aa: CASRKQQGLSTEAFF

abundance: NA
j_gene: TRBJ1-4
v_gene: TRBV30
d_gene: NA
CDR3nt: TGTGCCTGGAGTCCGGGACAATCTGAAAAACTGTTTTTT
CDR3aa: CAWSPGQSEKLFF

abundance: few
j_gene: TRBJ1-1
v_gene: TRBV19
d_gene: NA
CDR3nt: TGTGCCAGTAGTATCGGGCGGTACACTGAAGCTTTCTTT
CDR3aa: CASSIGRYTEAFF

abundance: NA
j_gene: TRBJ2-1
v_gene: TRBV30
d_gene: TRBD2
CDR3nt: TGTGCCTGGAGTGTACTTGGGTTAGCGGGAGCTTCCGGGATGGGCAATGAGCAGTTCTTC
CDR3aa: CAWSVLGLAGASGMGNEQFF

abundance: NA
j_gene: TRBJ2-5
v_gene: TRBV9
d_gene: NA
CDR3nt: TGTGCCAGCAGCGTAGTAGGAGGCCCGACGACCCAGTACTTC
CDR3aa: CASSVVGGPTTQYF

abundance: NA
j_gene: TRBJ1-1
v_gene: TRBV10-3
d_gene: NA
CDR3nt: TGTGCCACCACCACCCGGGAGAACACTGAAGCTTTCTTT
CDR3aa: CATTTRENTEAFF

abundance: once
j_gene: TRBJ2-1
v_gene: TRBV7-6
d_gene: TRBD2
CDR3nt: TGTGCCAGCAGCTTAGAGCTAGCGGGAGGGTACAATGAGCAGTTCTTC
CDR3aa: CASSLELAGGYNEQFF

abundance: NA
j_gene: TRBJ1-5
v_gene: TRBV10-3
d_gene: TRBD1
CDR3nt: TGTGCCATCAGTGAATTACAGGGGGCCCAGCCCCAGCATTTT
CDR3aa: CAISELQGAQPQHF

abundance: NA
j_gene: TRBJ2-7
v_gene: TRBV11-2
d_gene: NA
CDR3nt: TGTGCCAGCAGCTTTACCGCAGTATCCTACGAGCAGTACTTC
CDR3aa: CASSFTAVSYEQYF

abundance: NA
j_gene: TRBJ2-7
v_gene: TRBV27
d_gene: NA
CDR3nt: TGTGCCAGCAGTTTAGCCTGGTCCTACGAGCAGTACTTC
CDR3aa: CASSLAWSYEQYF

abundance: few
j_gene: TRBJ1-2
v_gene: TRBV7-9
d_gene: NA
CDR3nt: TGTGCCAGCAGCTTAGCGCGATCTGTCTATGGCTACACCTTC
CDR3aa: CASSLARSVYGYTF

abundance: NA
j_gene: TRBJ2-1
v_gene: TRBV4-2
d_gene: TRBD2
CDR3nt: TGTGCCAGCAGCCAAGCAACCCTAGCGGGAGGACTATCCTACAATGAGCAGTTCTTC
CDR3aa: CASSQATLAGGLSYNEQFF

abundance: NA
j_gene: TRBJ2-7
v_gene: TRBV7-9
d_gene: NA
CDR3nt: TGTGCCAGCAGCTCAACGACCGGGACCTACGAGCAGTACTTC
CDR3aa: CASSSTTGTYEQYF

abundance: NA
j_gene: TRBJ2-3
v_gene: TRBV10-3
d_gene: NA
CDR3nt: TGTGCCATCAGACAACCGGGGGCCGTGGATACGCAGTATTTT
CDR3aa: CAIRQPGAVDTQYF

abundance: few
j_gene: TRBJ2-1
v_gene: TRBV28
d_gene: NA
CDR3nt: TGTGCCAGCAGTTCCGGGACAACCTACAATGAGCAGTTCTTC
CDR3aa: CASSSGTTYNEQFF

abundance: NA
j_gene: TRBJ2-3
v_gene: TRBV5-4
d_gene: TRBD2
CDR3nt: TGTGCCAGCAGTCAAAGACTAGCGGAGCCAGATACGCAGTATTTT
CDR3aa: CASSQRLAEPDTQYF

abundance: NA
j_gene: TRBJ2-2
v_gene: TRBV6-1
d_gene: NA
CDR3nt: TGTGCCAGCGGCGGGGCCCCGGCGAACACCGGGGAGCTGTTTTTT
CDR3aa: CASGGAPANTGELFF

abundance: NA
j_gene: TRBJ1-1
v_gene: TRBV29-1
d_gene: TRBD1
CDR3nt: TGCAGCGTTGGGGCGAACAGGGGAGGTCTTGAAGCTTTCTTT
CDR3aa: CSVGANRGGLEAFF

abundance: NA
j_gene: TRBJ2-3
v_gene: TRBV6-1
d_gene: TRBD2
CDR3nt: TGTGCCAGCATTAGACTAGCGGGTCGCACAGATACGCAGTATTTT
CDR3aa: CASIRLAGRTDTQYF

abundance: NA
j_gene: TRBJ1-2
v_gene: TRBV2
d_gene: NA
CDR3nt: TGTGCCAGCAGCCTGACAGGTCGTCTCACCTATGGCTACACCTTC
CDR3aa: CASSLTGRLTYGYTF

abundance: NA
j_gene: TRBJ2-7
v_gene: TRBV6-1
d_gene: TRBD2
CDR3nt: TGTGCCAGCAGCAGAAGCGGGAACTACGAGCAGTACTTC
CDR3aa: CASSRSGNYEQYF

abundance: NA
j_gene: TRBJ2-2
v_gene: TRBV5-4
d_gene: NA
CDR3nt: TGTGCCAGCAGCACCACCGGGGGCGGGGAGCTGTTTTTT
CDR3aa: CASSTTGGGELFF

abundance: NA
j_gene: TRBJ1-2
v_gene: TRBV4-1
d_gene: NA
CDR3nt: TGCGCCAGCAGCCAAGGTCTCGGTAACTATGGCTACACCTTC
CDR3aa: CASSQGLGNYGYTF

abundance: NA
j_gene: TRBJ2-1
v_gene: TRBV18
d_gene: NA
CDR3nt: TGTGCCAGCTCACCGGAGCAGGGTTCCTACAATGAGCAGTTCTTC
CDR3aa: CASSPEQGSYNEQFF

abundance: NA
j_gene: TRBJ2-3
v_gene: TRBV30
d_gene: NA
CDR3nt: TGTGCCTGGAGTGTACGGGGTGATACGCAGTATTTT
CDR3aa: CAWSVRGDTQYF

abundance: NA
j_gene: TRBJ2-7
v_gene: TRBV14
d_gene: NA
CDR3nt: TGTGCCAGCAGCCTCTGGGCCCAGGGCTCGACCTACGAGCAGTACTTC
CDR3aa: CASSLWAQGSTYEQYF

abundance: NA
j_gene: TRBJ2-7
v_gene: TRBV5-1
d_gene: TRBD2
CDR3nt: TGCGCCAGCAGCTTGTTGGCGGGAGCCCCCTACGAGCAGTACTTC
CDR3aa: CASSLLAGAPYEQYF

abundance: NA
j_gene: TRBJ2-6
v_gene: TRBV2
d_gene: TRBD1
CDR3nt: TGTGCCAGCAGTGATCGGAGCAGGGGGCCTGGGGCCAACGTCCTGACTTTC
CDR3aa: CASSDRSRGPGANVLTF

abundance: NA
j_gene: TRBJ2-7
v_gene: TRBV9
d_gene: NA
CDR3nt: TGTGCCAGCAGCACCTGGGACACGAGCTACGAGCAGTACTTC
CDR3aa: CASSTWDTSYEQYF

abundance: NA
j_gene: TRBJ2-7
v_gene: TRBV7-2
d_gene: NA
CDR3nt: TGTGCCAGCAGCTTAAGTGGGGGCGGGAGTCCCTACGAGCAGTACTTC
CDR3aa: CASSLSGGGSPYEQYF

abundance: NA
j_gene: TRBJ2-7
v_gene: TRBV6-5
d_gene: TRBD2
CDR3nt: TGTGCCAGCAGAGGGGGGCCGGGACTAGCCTACGAGCAGTACTTC
CDR3aa: CASRGGPGLAYEQYF

abundance: NA
j_gene: TRBJ2-7
v_gene: TRBV5-1
d_gene: TRBD1
CDR3nt: TGCGCCAGCAGCTTGGAACCGGGACAGAGCTACGAGCAGTACTTC
CDR3aa: CASSLEPGQSYEQYF

abundance: NA
j_gene: TRBJ2-3
v_gene: TRBV29-1
d_gene: NA
CDR3nt: TGCAGCGTTGGGGGCACTTTAGATAGCACAGATACGCAGTATTTT
CDR3aa: CSVGGTLDSTDTQYF

abundance: NA
j_gene: TRBJ1-5
v_gene: TRBV28
d_gene: TRBD1
CDR3nt: TGTGCCAGCAGCCCGGGACAGGGAAACAATCAGCCCCAGCATTTT
CDR3aa: CASSPGQGNNQPQHF

abundance: NA
j_gene: TRBJ2-7
v_gene: TRBV7-9
d_gene: NA
CDR3nt: TGTGCCAGCAGCCCCGCCACGGGCTTCACCAGCGAGCAGTACTTC
CDR3aa: CASSPATGFTSEQYF

abundance: NA
j_gene: TRBJ2-1
v_gene: TRBV7-9
d_gene: TRBD2
CDR3nt: TGTGCCAGCAGCTTGGGACTAGGCTCCTACAATGAGCAGTTCTTC
CDR3aa: CASSLGLGSYNEQFF

abundance: NA
j_gene: TRBJ2-6
v_gene: TRBV6-6
d_gene: NA
CDR3nt: TGTGCCAGCAGTTACGAGGCTGGGGGGGCCAACGTCCTGACTTTC
CDR3aa: CASSYEAGGANVLTF

abundance: NA
j_gene: TRBJ2-7
v_gene: TRBV30
d_gene: NA
CDR3nt: TGTGCCTGGGCATTTCCCCTAGTCTACGAGCAGTACTTC
CDR3aa: CAWAFPLVYEQYF

abundance: many
j_gene: TRBJ1-5
v_gene: TRBV7-9
d_gene: NA
CDR3nt: TGTGCCAGCAGCTTAGCGGGTCAGCCCCAGCATTTT
CDR3aa: CASSLAGQPQHF

abundance: NA
j_gene: TRBJ2-2
v_gene: TRBV11-3
d_gene: NA
CDR3nt: TGTGCCAGCACCGGGGCCACCGGGGAGCTGTTTTTT
CDR3aa: CASTGATGELFF

abundance: NA
j_gene: TRBJ2-1
v_gene: TRBV19
d_gene: TRBD2
CDR3nt: TGTGCCAGTAGCCGCGAGAGGACTAGCGGGATCGTGGATGAGCAGTTCTTC
CDR3aa: CASSRERTSGIVDEQFF

abundance: once
j_gene: TRBJ2-3
v_gene: TRBV7-2
d_gene: NA
CDR3nt: TGTGCCAGCAGCTCCCTTGGGAGGGGGTTAGGAGATACGCAGTATTTT
CDR3aa: CASSSLGRGLGDTQYF

abundance: NA
j_gene: TRBJ2-7
v_gene: TRBV5-1
d_gene: TRBD2
CDR3nt: TGCGCCAGCAGCGAAGGAGAGGGGAGGGCCGCCGGGCAGTACTTC
CDR3aa: CASSEGEGRAAGQYF

abundance: once
j_gene: TRBJ2-1
v_gene: TRBV7-9
d_gene: TRBD2
CDR3nt: TGTGCCAGCAGCTTAGAGGGGGGACTAGCGGGCAATGAGCAGTTCTTC
CDR3aa: CASSLEGGLAGNEQFF

abundance: few
j_gene: TRBJ1-2
v_gene: TRBV2
d_gene: NA
CDR3nt: TGTGCCAGCAGGTTCAACCAGGGTAGTTATGGCTACACCTTC
CDR3aa: CASRFNQGSYGYTF

abundance: NA
j_gene: TRBJ2-7
v_gene: TRBV5-1
d_gene: TRBD2
CDR3nt: TGCGCCAGCAGCTTGGTACTAGCGGGAGAAGTGTCCTCCTACGAGCAGTACTTC
CDR3aa: CASSLVLAGEVSSYEQYF

abundance: NA
j_gene: TRBJ1-5
v_gene: TRBV30
d_gene: NA
CDR3nt: TGTGCCTGGTCGTCAGGGGGCAATCAGCCCCAGCATTTT
CDR3aa: CAWSSGGNQPQHF

abundance: NA
j_gene: TRBJ1-1
v_gene: TRBV30
d_gene: NA
CDR3nt: TGTGCCTGGAGTTCAGGACAACATGGTGAAGCTTTCTTT
CDR3aa: CAWSSGQHGEAFF

abundance: NA
j_gene: TRBJ2-1
v_gene: TRBV5-6
d_gene: TRBD2
CDR3nt: TGTGCCAGCAGCTTGGTTACCCCTAGCGGGATTGGGCATGAGCAGTTCTTC
CDR3aa: CASSLVTPSGIGHEQFF

abundance: NA
j_gene: TRBJ2-1
v_gene: TRBV7-6
d_gene: NA
CDR3nt: TGTGCCAGCAGCTATCCCGGCAATGAGCAGTTCTTC
CDR3aa: CASSYPGNEQFF

abundance: few
j_gene: TRBJ2-5
v_gene: TRBV11-2
d_gene: NA
CDR3nt: TGTGCCAGCAGCCGTCTGAAAGAGGCCCAGTACTTC
CDR3aa: CASSRLKEAQYF

abundance: NA
j_gene: TRBJ2-5
v_gene: TRBV28
d_gene: NA
CDR3nt: TGTGCCACCCAGACGATGGGGAGGGAGACCCAGTACTTC
CDR3aa: CATQTMGRETQYF

abundance: NA
j_gene: TRBJ1-1
v_gene: TRBV4-3
d_gene: NA
CDR3nt: TGCGCCAGCAGCCAGACCCATGGGAGGGACACTGAAGCTTTCTTT
CDR3aa: CASSQTHGRDTEAFF

abundance: once
j_gene: TRBJ1-1
v_gene: TRBV9
d_gene: TRBD1
CDR3nt: TGTGCCAGCAGCGTGGGACAGGGGGCTGAAGCTTTCTTT
CDR3aa: CASSVGQGAEAFF

abundance: NA
j_gene: TRBJ1-1
v_gene: TRBV10-3
d_gene: TRBD1
CDR3nt: TGTGCCATCAATGAGGGGGAGGGGGCGCCTACTGAAGCTTTCTTT
CDR3aa: CAINEGEGAPTEAFF

abundance: NA
j_gene: TRBJ1-1
v_gene: TRBV27
d_gene: TRBD1
CDR3nt: TGTGCCAGCAGTCCTGGACAGGGGGCGCGGACTGAAGCTTTCTTT
CDR3aa: CASSPGQGARTEAFF

abundance: NA
j_gene: TRBJ2-1
v_gene: TRBV30
d_gene: TRBD1
CDR3nt: TGTGCCTGGAGTGCCGGGACAGGGGGGCGGAATGAGCAGTTCTTC
CDR3aa: CAWSAGTGGRNEQFF

abundance: NA
j_gene: TRBJ1-4
v_gene: TRBV5-1
d_gene: TRBD1
CDR3nt: TGCGCCAGCAGCGGGACAGGGGGAGGCGGTGAAAAACTGTTTTTT
CDR3aa: CASSGTGGGGEKLFF

abundance: few
j_gene: TRBJ1-5
v_gene: TRBV10-3
d_gene: NA
CDR3nt: TGTGCCATCAGTGAGTTGGGTTATAGCAATCAGCCCCAGCATTTT
CDR3aa: CAISELGYSNQPQHF